This T cell receptor (beta chain) was observed in a study of CD8 T cells in ankylosing spondylitis. Regarding the study as a whole: Characteristic, it appeared, of ankylosing spondylitis blood was a TCR beta motif of fewer than 10 highly homologous variants. Clones that were linked to disease were CD8+ and were relatively rare in peripheral blood. The study looked at matched synovial fluid samples from ankylosing spondylitis patients. Disease-linked clones were reported to be significantly enriched there.

Trimming took off 5 bases at V and 11 bases at J, with 15 bases between the two ends. CDR3 size: 13 residues. Germline loops: CDR1 PRHDT, CDR2 FYEKMQ (reference sequence). This clonotype was found a few times. Its target is unknown. TCRdb fed the 5' RACE reads into MiXCR, producing one record per CDR3 protein. The top ten hold under 4.5% of the sample, which has fewer than 550,000 distinct CDR3 sequences, 5.3% seen once. V gene TRBV13 combines with J gene TRBJ2-2; D remains ambiguous. The source material was blood, either unsorted or a sorted T cell fraction (not recorded which). The source of this sequence is a male donor with ankylosing spondylitis. The CDR3: CASSTDNGEELFF. The CDR3 bases are TGTGCCAGCAGCACAGATAATGGCGAAGAGCTGTTTTTT.